Each of the 10 T cell receptor beta chains below was sequenced from the same sample in a study of T cell repertoires in cytomegalovirus infection. TCRdb re-called the reads with MiXCR, one entry per CDR3 protein. In the table there are about 130,000 distinct CDR3 sequences, 20% to 30% of which are singletons. Their target antigens are unknown. What was sequenced was PBMCs, sequenced either directly or after in vitro stimulation (not recorded which). The receptor source for this set is a human donor in good health (CMV status not recorded). Some clones in this sample may be carry-over from other donors' samples.

This clonotype was seen at least ten times. The chain joins TRBV6-6 to TRBJ2-7, with D possibly matching TRBD1 (6 bases). CDR3 length: 13 amino acids. Germline CDR1 reads MNHNY; CDR2 reads SVGAGI (reference sequence). Trimming took off 6 bases at V and 4 bases at J, with 13 bases between the two ends. CDR3 sequence reads: CASSDTGRYEQYF. The CDR3, as DNA: TGTGCCAGCAGCGACACAGGGCGGTACGAGCAGTACTTC.

This clonotype was seen ten or more times. The chain couples TRBV4-3 to TRBJ1-3; D unresolved. Germline V gives CDR1 LGHNA, CDR2 YSLEER. The V end lost 2 bases, the J end lost 0 bases, and 8 bases lay between the germline ends. The CDR3 loop spans 15 amino acids. The CDR3 nucleotides are TGCGCCAGCAGCCAAACCCCTGGCTCTGGAAACACCATATATTTT. Its translation is CASSQTPGSGNTIYF.

The V and J genes are TRBV7-8 and TRBJ1-3, with 9 bases lining up with TRBD1. CDR1 is SGHVS, CDR2 FQNEAQ, per germline. After removal of 0 bases from V and 4 bases from J, the junction contained 10 bases not matched to a gene. This CDR3 spans 18 amino acids. CDR3 loop: CASSLARALGTGGNTIYF. In DNA form, the CDR3 reads TGTGCCAGCAGCTTAGCGCGGGCGCTTGGGACAGGGGGAAACACCATATATTTT.

This rearrangement joins TRBV7-2 to TRBJ2-5, with 13 bases matching TRBD2. Germline CDR1 and CDR2: SGHTA and FQGNSA. V lost 4 bases to trimming and J lost 4 bases; unmatched junction nucleotides: 6. CDR3 length equals 16 residues. CDR3 coding DNA: TGTGCCAGCAGCTCGGGACTAGCGGGAAAAGGAGAGACCCAGTACTTC. Translation gives CASSSGLAGKGETQYF. The whole variable domain, filled in from reference TRBV7-2 and TRBJ2-5, reads GAGVSQSPSNKVTEKGKDVELRCDPISGHTALYWYRQSLGQGLEFLIYFQGNSAPDKSGLPSDRFSAERTGGSVSTLTIQRTQQEDSAVYLCASSSGLAGKGETQYFGPGTRLLVL.

In this sample, this clonotype turned up many times. J is TRBJ2-1 and V is TRBV7-6; TRBD2 aligns across 7 bases. Germline CDR1 is SGHVS and CDR2 is FNYEAQ. The CDR3 sequence is 16 residues long. The V gene end was trimmed by 1 base and the J gene end by 7 bases; junction bases not matched to a gene: 10. The CDR3 DNA reads TGTGCCAGCAGCTTAGAAACGGCGGGAGTTCTTAATGAGCAGTTCTTC. Translation gives CASSLETAGVLNEQFF.

In its sample, this clonotype was seen a few times. CDR3 loop: CARSEVLYEQYV. The CDR3 DNA sequence: TGTGCCAGAAGCGAAGTCCTCTACGAGCAGTACGTC. This chain connects TRBV5-3 to TRBJ2-7; D uncertain. TRBV5-3 is placed among ORFs of uncertain function. Trimming shortened V by 4 bases and J by 3 bases, and 8 bases separated the two germline ends. CDR3 length: 12 amino acids.

This clonotype was seen just once. The rearrangement links TRBV14 to TRBJ2-1; D might be TRBD1 (6 bases). CDR3 length: 14 amino acids. CDR1 SGHDN and CDR2 FVKESK come from the germline V gene. V dropped 6 bases and J dropped 9 bases, with 18 bases sitting between them. The CDR3 here is CASSPTGPGAEQFF. The CDR3 nucleotides are TGTGCCAGCAGTCCGACAGGACCCGGGGCTGAGCAGTTCTTC. The variable domain in full, with the rest retrieved from reference TRBV14 and TRBJ2-1, is EAGVTQFPSHSVIEKGQTVTLRCDPISGHDNLYWYRRVMGKEIKFLLHFVKESKQDESGMPNNRFLAERTGGTYSTLKVQPAELEDSGVYFCASSPTGPGAEQFFGPGTRLTVL.

In regard to this clonotype: The junction differs from germline at one of its ends, possibly a read error. This chain connects TRBV28 to TRBJ2-3; D ambiguous. Per germline, CDR1 MDHEN and CDR2 SYDVKM. The CDR3 extends over 11 amino acids. In nucleotides, the CDR3 is TGTGCCATCAGTGCCCGCGTAGGGCAGTATTTT. It yields the protein CAISARVGQYF.

The CDR3 bases are TGTGCCAGCACCCTACTACGGACAACTAACACTGAAGCTTTCTTT. It specifies CASTLLRTTNTEAFF. V is TRBV12-3 or TRBV12-4 and J is TRBJ1-1, with D tentatively TRBD1 (5 bases). The CDR3 is made up of 15 amino acids. V gave up 7 bases and J gave up 2 bases, with 17 bases separating them.

The chain couples TRBV25-1 to TRBJ2-5, with D unclear. The V gene lost 1 base and the J gene lost 0 bases, with 12 bases spanning the gap. Germline V gene lookup returns CDR1 MGHDK and CDR2 SYGVNS. The CDR3 totals 16 residues. The CDR3 sequence is CASSEFSNWNQETQYF. The CDR3, as DNA: TGTGCCAGCAGTGAATTCTCGAACTGGAACCAAGAGACCCAGTACTTC.